This T cell receptor (beta chain) was sequenced for a study of identical twins. Study-wide results and caveats: Fewer insertions characterized abundant cord blood beta clonotypes, whereas memory repertoires showed none.

TCRdb recomputed calls from the 5' RACE reads with MiXCR, one row per CDR3 protein. The data hold about 250,000 distinct CDR3 sequences, with about 8.3% observed a single time. All donors were healthy, and all were Caucasian. The CDR3 covers 20 residues. Germline trimming cut 6 bases from V and 6 bases from J; bases unmatched to any gene: 20. In the case of this clonotype: What it recognizes is unknown.

The sample also formed part of further work on yellow fever vaccine responses in identical twins. That study adds: It has been reported that, in twins, the vaccine T cell response seemed partly convergent and partly personalized.

The specimen sequenced was CD8+ T cells sorted from blood. The V gene is TRBV12-3 or TRBV12-4, the J gene TRBJ2-3; 14 bases are a match to TRBD2. This receptor was obtained from a woman under 30 in good health. CDR3 sequence: CASRGRLAGGPFGHTDTQYF. The CDR3 DNA reads TGTGCCAGCAGAGGGAGACTAGCGGGGGGGCCTTTTGGCCACACGGATACGCAGTATTTT.